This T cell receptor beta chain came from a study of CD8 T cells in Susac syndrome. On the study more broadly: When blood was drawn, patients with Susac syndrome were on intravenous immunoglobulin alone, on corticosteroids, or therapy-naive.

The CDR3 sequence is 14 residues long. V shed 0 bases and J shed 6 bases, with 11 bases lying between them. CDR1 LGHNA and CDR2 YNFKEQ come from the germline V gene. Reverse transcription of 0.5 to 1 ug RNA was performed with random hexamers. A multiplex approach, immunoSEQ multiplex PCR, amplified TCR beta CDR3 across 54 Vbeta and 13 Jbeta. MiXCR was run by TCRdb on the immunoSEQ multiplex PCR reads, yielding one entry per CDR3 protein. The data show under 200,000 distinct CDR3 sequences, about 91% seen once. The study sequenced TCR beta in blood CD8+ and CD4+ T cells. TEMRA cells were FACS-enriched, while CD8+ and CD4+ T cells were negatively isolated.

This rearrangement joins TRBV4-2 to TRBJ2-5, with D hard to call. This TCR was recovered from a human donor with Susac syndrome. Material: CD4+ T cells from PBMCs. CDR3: CASSQDQGLKTQYF. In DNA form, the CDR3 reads TGTGCCAGCAGCCAAGATCAAGGGCTGAAGACCCAGTACTTC.